Described below is a single T cell receptor (beta chain) sequence and its context. Its antigen is currently unknown. The sample is drawn from a study of T cell responses to AZD1222 COVID-19 vaccine. Study-wide context: Second-dose intervals near 4 or 12 weeks were combined.

Study outcomes and limitations: Increased Spike-specific TCR breadth and depth were observed after two AZD1222 doses. Donors were chiefly white British, with a greater number of females, and clonal diversity was perhaps underestimated.

Germline CDR1 and CDR2: SGDLS and YYNGEE. With V trimmed by 4 bases and J by 2 bases, 2 bases remained unmatched. This CDR3 contains 14 residues. Only in-frame clones appear in the TCRdb table, and some are missing; sequencing was by immunoSEQ multiplex PCR. The sample lists 130,000 to 150,000 clones, 80% to 90% occurring once. This chain uses TRBV9 with TRBJ2-7; TRBD2 matches at 11 bases. The specimen comprised peripheral blood, sampled on day 0 of AZD1222 vaccination. The TCR originated in an adult in good health. The CDR3 spells CASSMGLAAYEQYF. The CDR3 region has the DNA TGTGCCAGCAGCATGGGACTAGCGGCCTACGAGCAGTACTTC. Supplemented by reference TRBV9 and TRBJ2-7, the full variable domain reads DSGVTQTPKHLITATGQRVTLRCSPRSGDLSVYWYQQSLDQGLQFLIQYYNGEERAKGNILERFSAQQFPDLHSELNLSSLELGDSALYFCASSMGLAAYEQYFGPGTRLTVT.